The TCR beta chain under discussion was sequenced for a study of STAT5B mutations in CD4+ large granular lymphocyte leukemia. General study findings and limits: Patient CD4-sorted repertoires stayed more clonal than healthy ones after leukemic-clone removal. Data were not HLA-matched across samples.

This CDR3 is built from 12 residues. The germline CDR1 and CDR2 sequences are SEHNR and FQNEAQ (reference sequence). Trimming removed 5 bases at V and 3 bases at J, with 7 bases between. This was a survey-level run. Study processing details: Lowest detectable productive clonotype frequency was 2.59 x 10-5. The method was immunoSEQ multiplex PCR; TCRdb's version includes in-frame clones alone and lacks a portion of them. V and J calls and clone size are given by that table; D and trimming were obtained from the DNA. This sample carries 20,000 to 25,000 clones, about three quarters of them seen once, and the ten largest clones take roughly 30%. Of note for this clone: What it recognizes is unknown.

The receptor's source is a human donor in good health. Specimen: CD4+ T cells from blood buffy coats. The chain has TRBV7-9 and TRBJ1-2, with a possible D match to TRBD1 (6 bases). The CDR3 nucleotides read TGTGCCAGCAGCAACAGGGACTATGGCTACACCTTC. Protein sequence: CASSNRDYGYTF. The full variable domain, its missing parts supplied by reference TRBV7-9 and TRBJ1-2, is DTGVSQNPRHKITKRGQNVTFRCDPISEHNRLYWYRQTLGQGPEFLTYFQNEAQLEKSRLLSDRFSAERPKGSFSTLEIQRTEQGDSAMYLCASSNRDYGYTFGSGTRLTVV.